This T cell receptor (beta chain) was obtained from a study of graft-versus-host responses after intestinal transplantation. Study at large: The study gave all recipients anti-thymocyte globulin induction, then tacrolimus and steroids for 2 to 3 years.

In this sample, this clone turned up once. The antigen remains unidentified. The germline V gene encodes CDR1 MGHRA and CDR2 YSYEKL. Trimming took off 2 bases at V and 2 bases at J, with 14 bases between the two ends. There are 16 residues in the CDR3. Sequencing used immunoSEQ multiplex PCR; TCRdb keeps in-frame clones, though not all of them. The sample has 90,000 to 150,000 clones, 90% to 95% seen once; the top ten hold roughly 3.5%. Source: unstimulated CD8+ T cells sorted from spleen or lymph node cells, taken before intestinal transplant. The chain uses TRBV4-1 and TRBJ2-3; possible D gene TRBD1, 6 bases. The clonotype originates from a human donor who received an intestinal transplant. The CDR3 coding sequence is TGCGCCAGCAGCCAACCGACAGGCCCAAACACAGATACGCAGTATTTT. Translation gives CASSQPTGPNTDTQYF.